Listed below are T cell receptor beta chains from one sample, sequenced in a study of blood T cell repertoires in COVID-19. Produced via immunoSEQ multiplex PCR; TCRdb's table is partial and in-frame only. The sample has about 130,000 clones; roughly 84% are singletons. Sequencing was done on a sample of peripheral blood. The source is a woman aged 25 to 39 who had recovered from COVID-19. CDR3s include the opening cysteine and the closing phenylalanine or tryptophan.

v_call | cdr3_aa
TRBV6-5 | CASILTGQGHNEQFF
TRBV12-5 | CASGLVYAAEGQGDTEAFF
TRBV30 | CAWTVRVTDTQYF
TRBV6-6 | CASSEGSYNSPLHF
TRBV5-1 | CASSLDSTYGYTF
TRBV21-1 | CASTRTQGGEKLFF
TRBV11-3 | CASSGRTGGRETQYF
TRBV12-3/TRBV12-4 | CASSLVSYPQYF
TRBV9 | CASSPPGASPGELFF
TRBV18 | CASSPRQPNTSGNTIYF
TRBV6-5 | CASSYGTGATQYF
TRBV7-3 | CASSGQGKDTDTQYF
TRBV27 | CASSFSGQGVGPLHF
TRBV19 | CASSIQDSTGANVLTF
TRBV29-1 | CSVSRPGAYNEQFF
TRBV28 | CASNTQGGGSGNQPQHF
TRBV12-3/TRBV12-4 | CASSLEFNQPQHF
TRBV12-3/TRBV12-4 | CASSLVEVSELFF
TRBV5-4 | CASSPRTGGGYNEQFF
TRBV5-1 | CASSLDPSGANTGELFF
TRBV5-4 | CASSLDRGYGYTF
TRBV20-1 | CSARHPREAFF
TRBV7-8 | CASSLFRLEQTNYGYTF
TRBV29-1 | CSVVVDYEQYF
TRBV14 | CASSHRGQGRYEKLFF
TRBV13 | CASSLQGGSANTGELFF
TRBV19 | CASSIVLAGVPRPSYEQYF
TRBV11-2 | CASTPVQGADYGYTF
TRBV3-1/TRBV3-2 | CASSQEMGSRTDTQYF
TRBV7-9 | CASSFSMAWARGEKLFF
TRBV10-1 | CASSGGQSETQYF
TRBV11-2 | CASSFGDTQYF
TRBV24-1 | CATTPSRRRWPQHF
TRBV29-1 | CSVNRLLETQYF
TRBV11-2 | CASSLAGGRSFHGELFF
TRBV30 | CAWSVPPPGRSYEQYF
TRBV30 | CAWRGPGQGARVRLTEAFF
TRBV27 | CASSFRGLAAPSYNEQFF
TRBV27 | CASSSLGGRTEAFF
TRBV27 | CASSRTGGGDTQYF
TRBV7-2 | CASTPGPGGYGYTF